These 2 T cell receptor beta chains came from one sample sequenced in a study of blood T cell repertoires in COVID-19. The assay was immunoSEQ multiplex PCR, and TCRdb's table has in-frame clones only and misses some. Seen here are about 96,000 clones, roughly 75% observed once, and the top ten hold around 9%. Material: peripheral blood. The receptors shown here come from a man aged 45 to 65 who had recovered from COVID-19.

This clone showed up just a few times. The rearrangement links TRBV7-7 to TRBJ2-5; 7 bases fit TRBD2. The CDR3 is made up of 16 amino acids. Germline trimming cut 1 base from V and 3 bases from J; bases unmatched to any gene: 8. CDR1 is SSHAT, CDR2 FNYEAQ, per germline (reference sequence). Here the CDR3 DNA reads TGTGCCAGCAGCTTAGAGTGGTCTAGCGGAAAAGAGACCCAGTACTTC. Translated: CASSLEWSSGKETQYF.

Ten or more counts support this clone. The V and J genes are TRBV13 and TRBJ2-3; 9 bases fit TRBD2. This CDR3 has 17 residues. The trim removed 4 bases at V and 2 bases at J, leaving 10 bases unmatched. Germline CDR1 and CDR2: PRHDT and FYEKMQ (reference sequence). The CDR3 loop reads CASSSPGGTSLTDTQYF. The DNA of the CDR3 is TGTGCCAGCAGCTCCCCGGGTGGGACTAGCCTCACAGATACGCAGTATTTT.